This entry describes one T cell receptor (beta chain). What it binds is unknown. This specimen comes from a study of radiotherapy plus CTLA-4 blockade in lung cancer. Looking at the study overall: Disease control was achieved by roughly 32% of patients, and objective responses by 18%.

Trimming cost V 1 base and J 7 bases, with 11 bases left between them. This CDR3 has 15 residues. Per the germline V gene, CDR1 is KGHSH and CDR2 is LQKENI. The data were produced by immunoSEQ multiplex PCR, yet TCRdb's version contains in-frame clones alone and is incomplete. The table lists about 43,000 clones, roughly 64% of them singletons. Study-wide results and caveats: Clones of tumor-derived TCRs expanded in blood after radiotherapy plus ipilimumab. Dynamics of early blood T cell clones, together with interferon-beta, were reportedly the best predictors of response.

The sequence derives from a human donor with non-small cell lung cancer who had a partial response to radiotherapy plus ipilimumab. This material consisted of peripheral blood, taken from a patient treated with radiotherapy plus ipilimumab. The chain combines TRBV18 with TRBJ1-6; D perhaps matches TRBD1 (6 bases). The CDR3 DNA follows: TGTGCCAGCTCACCACTGCAGGGGTCGAATTCACCCCTCCACTTT. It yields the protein CASSPLQGSNSPLHF.